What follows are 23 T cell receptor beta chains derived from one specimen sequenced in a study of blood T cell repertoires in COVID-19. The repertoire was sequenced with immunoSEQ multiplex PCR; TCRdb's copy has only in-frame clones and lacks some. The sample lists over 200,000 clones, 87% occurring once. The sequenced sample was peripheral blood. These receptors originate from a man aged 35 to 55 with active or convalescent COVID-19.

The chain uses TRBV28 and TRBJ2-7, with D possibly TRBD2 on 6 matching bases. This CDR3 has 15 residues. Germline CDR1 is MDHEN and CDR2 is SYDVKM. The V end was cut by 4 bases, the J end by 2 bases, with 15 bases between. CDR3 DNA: TGTGCCAGCAGTTCCCTTGGTAGCGGAGCCTACGAGCAGTACTTC. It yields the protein CASSSLGSGAYEQYF.

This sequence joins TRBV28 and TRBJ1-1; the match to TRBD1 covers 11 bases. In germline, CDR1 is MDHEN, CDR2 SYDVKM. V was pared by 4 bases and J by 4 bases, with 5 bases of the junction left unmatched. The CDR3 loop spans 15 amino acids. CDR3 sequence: CASSSVGTGGTEAFF. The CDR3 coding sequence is TGTGCCAGCAGTTCGGTAGGGACAGGGGGCACTGAAGCTTTCTTT.

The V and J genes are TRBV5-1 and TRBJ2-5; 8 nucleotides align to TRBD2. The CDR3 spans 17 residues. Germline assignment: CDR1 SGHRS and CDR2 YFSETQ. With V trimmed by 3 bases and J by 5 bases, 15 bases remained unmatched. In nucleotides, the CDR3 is TGCGCCAGCAGCTCGTCTTTACGGGGGGGCGGCGAGGAGACCCAGTACTTC. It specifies CASSSSLRGGGEETQYF.

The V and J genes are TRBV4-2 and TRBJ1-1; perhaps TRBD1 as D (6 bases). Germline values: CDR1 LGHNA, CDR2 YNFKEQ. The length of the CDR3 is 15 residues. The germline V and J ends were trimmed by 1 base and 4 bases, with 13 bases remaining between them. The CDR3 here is CASSQVPTGFTEAFF. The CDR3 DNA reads TGTGCCAGCAGCCAAGTACCTACAGGGTTCACTGAAGCTTTCTTT.

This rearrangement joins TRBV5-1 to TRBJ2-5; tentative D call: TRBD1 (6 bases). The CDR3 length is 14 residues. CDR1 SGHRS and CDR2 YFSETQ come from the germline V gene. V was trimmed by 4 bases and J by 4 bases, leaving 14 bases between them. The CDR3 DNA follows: TGCGCCAGCAGCGATCCCGGGACACTAGAGACCCAGTACTTC. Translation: CASSDPGTLETQYF.

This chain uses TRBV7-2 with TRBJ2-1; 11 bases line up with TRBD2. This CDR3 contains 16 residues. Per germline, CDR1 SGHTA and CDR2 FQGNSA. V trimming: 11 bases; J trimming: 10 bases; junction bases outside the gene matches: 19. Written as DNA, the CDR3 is TGTGCCGTCTCTCATCGGACTAGCGGGCGTACCCGAGAGCAGTTCTTC. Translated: CAVSHRTSGRTREQFF.

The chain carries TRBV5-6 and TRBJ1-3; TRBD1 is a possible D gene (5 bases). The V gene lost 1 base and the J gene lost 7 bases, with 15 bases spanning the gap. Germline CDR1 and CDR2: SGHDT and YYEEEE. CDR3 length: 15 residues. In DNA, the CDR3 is TGTGCCAGCAGCTTGTCGGCAGGGAGGTTGAACACCATATATTTT. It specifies CASSLSAGRLNTIYF.

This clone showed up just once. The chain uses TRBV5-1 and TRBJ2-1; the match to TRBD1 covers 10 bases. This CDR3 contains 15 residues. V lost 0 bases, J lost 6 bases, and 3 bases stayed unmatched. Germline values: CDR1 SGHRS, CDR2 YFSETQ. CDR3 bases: TGCGCCAGCAGCTTGGGACAGGGGGCCTTCAATGAGCAGTTCTTC. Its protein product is CASSLGQGAFNEQFF.

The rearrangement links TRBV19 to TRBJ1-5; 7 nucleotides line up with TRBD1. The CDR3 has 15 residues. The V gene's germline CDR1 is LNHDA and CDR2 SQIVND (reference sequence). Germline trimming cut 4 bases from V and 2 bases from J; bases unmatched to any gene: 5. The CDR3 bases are TGTGCCAGTAGTAGACAGGGACGTGGCAATCAGCCCCAGCATTTT. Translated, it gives CASSRQGRGNQPQHF.

CDR3: CASSLEGTGELFF. CDR3 DNA sequence: TGTGCCAGCAGCTTAGAGGGGACCGGGGAGCTGTTTTTT. The rearrangement uses TRBV7-2 and TRBJ2-2, with a possible D match to TRBD1 (5 bases). Germline V CDR1 and CDR2: SGHTA, FQGNSA. This CDR3 region has 13 residues. V dropped 1 base and J dropped 5 bases, with 5 bases sitting between them.

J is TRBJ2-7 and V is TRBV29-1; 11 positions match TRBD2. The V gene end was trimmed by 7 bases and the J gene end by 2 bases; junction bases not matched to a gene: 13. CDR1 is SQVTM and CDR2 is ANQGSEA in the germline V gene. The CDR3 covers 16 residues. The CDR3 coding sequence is TGCAGCGCCCCTCAGATTAGCGGGAGGGCGACCTACGAGCAGTACTTC. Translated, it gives CSAPQISGRATYEQYF.

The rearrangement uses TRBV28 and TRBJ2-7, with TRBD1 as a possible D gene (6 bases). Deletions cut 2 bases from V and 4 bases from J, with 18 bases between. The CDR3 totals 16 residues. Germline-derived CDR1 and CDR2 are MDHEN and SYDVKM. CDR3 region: CASSLAVGTWTYEQYF. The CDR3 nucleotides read TGTGCCAGCAGTTTAGCAGTCGGGACATGGACGTACGAGCAGTACTTC. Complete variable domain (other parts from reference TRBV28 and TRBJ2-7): DVKVTQSSRYLVKRTGEKVFLECVQDMDHENMFWYRQDPGLGLRLIYFSYDVKMKEKGDIPEGYSVSREKKERFSLILESASTNQTSMYLCASSLAVGTWTYEQYFGPGTRLTVT.

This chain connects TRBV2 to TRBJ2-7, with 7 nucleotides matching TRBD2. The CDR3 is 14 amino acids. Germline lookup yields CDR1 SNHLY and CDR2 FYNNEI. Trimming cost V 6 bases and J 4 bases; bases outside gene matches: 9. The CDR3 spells CASSSSGGSYEQYF. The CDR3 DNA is TGTGCCAGCAGCTCCTCCGGGGGGTCTTACGAGCAGTACTTC.

The CDR3 DNA reads as TGTGCCAGTAGTCTACAGACGCGTGGACAGTCAGGTCCCTATGGCTACACCTTC. Translation gives CASSLQTRGQSGPYGYTF. The chain recombines TRBV19 with TRBJ1-2; perhaps TRBD1 as D (6 bases). From germline, CDR1 is LNHDA and CDR2 SQIVND (reference sequence). The CDR3 extends over 18 amino acids. Trimming removed 5 bases from V and 4 bases from J, with 26 bases in between.

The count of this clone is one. The chain's CDR3 is CASSSLTGGDEKLFF. CDR3 nucleotides: TGCGCCAGCAGCTCCCTGACAGGGGGAGATGAAAAACTGTTTTTT. The chain combines TRBV5-1 with TRBJ1-4; 9 positions match TRBD1. CDR1 is SGHRS and CDR2 is YFSETQ in the germline V gene. CDR3 length: 15 residues. V lost 3 bases, J lost 6 bases, and 6 bases stayed unmatched. Full variable domain (rest looked up from reference TRBV5-1 and TRBJ1-4): KAGVTQTPRYLIKTRGQQVTLSCSPISGHRSVSWYQQTPGQGLQFLFEYFSETQRNKGNFPGRFSGRQFSNSRSEMNVSTLELGDSALYLCASSSLTGGDEKLFFGSGTQLSVL.

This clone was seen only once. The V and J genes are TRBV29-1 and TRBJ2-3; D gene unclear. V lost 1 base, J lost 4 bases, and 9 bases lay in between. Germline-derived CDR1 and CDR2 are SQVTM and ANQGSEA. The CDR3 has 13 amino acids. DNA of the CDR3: TGCAGCGTTGAAGCCCCTCAGTCAGATACGCAGTATTTT. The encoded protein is CSVEAPQSDTQYF.

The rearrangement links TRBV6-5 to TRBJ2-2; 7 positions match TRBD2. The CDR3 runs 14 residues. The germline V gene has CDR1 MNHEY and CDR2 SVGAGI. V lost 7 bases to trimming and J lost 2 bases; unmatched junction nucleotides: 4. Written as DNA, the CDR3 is TGTGCCAGCATGGGACTACGAAACACCGGGGAGCTGTTTTTT. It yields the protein CASMGLRNTGELFF.

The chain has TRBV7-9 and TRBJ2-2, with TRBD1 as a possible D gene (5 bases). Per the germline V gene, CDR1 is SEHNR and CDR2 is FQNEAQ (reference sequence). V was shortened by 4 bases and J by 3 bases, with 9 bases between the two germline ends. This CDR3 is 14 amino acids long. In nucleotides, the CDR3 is TGTGCCAGCAGCTCCAGGGTCGACACCGGGGAGCTGTTTTTT. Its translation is CASSSRVDTGELFF.

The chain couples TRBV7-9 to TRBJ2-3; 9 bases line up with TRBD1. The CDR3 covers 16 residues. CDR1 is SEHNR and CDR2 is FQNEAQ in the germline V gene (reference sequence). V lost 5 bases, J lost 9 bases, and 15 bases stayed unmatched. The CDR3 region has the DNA TGTGCCAGCAGCAGTTTAGACAGGGGGGAAGATAGGACGCAGTATTTT. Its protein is CASSSLDRGEDRTQYF. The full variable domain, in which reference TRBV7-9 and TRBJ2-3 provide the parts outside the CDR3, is DTGVSQNPRHKITKRGQNVTFRCDPISEHNRLYWYRQTLGQGPEFLTYFQNEAQLEKSRLLSDRFSAERPKGSFSTLEIQRTEQGDSAMYLCASSSLDRGEDRTQYFGPGTRLTVL.

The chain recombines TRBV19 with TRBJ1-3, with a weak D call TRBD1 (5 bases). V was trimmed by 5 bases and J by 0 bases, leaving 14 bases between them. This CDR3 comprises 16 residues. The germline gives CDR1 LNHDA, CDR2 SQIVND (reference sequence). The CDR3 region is CASSFRDSSSGNTIYF. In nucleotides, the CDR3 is TGTGCCAGTAGTTTCCGGGACTCAAGCTCTGGAAACACCATATATTTT.

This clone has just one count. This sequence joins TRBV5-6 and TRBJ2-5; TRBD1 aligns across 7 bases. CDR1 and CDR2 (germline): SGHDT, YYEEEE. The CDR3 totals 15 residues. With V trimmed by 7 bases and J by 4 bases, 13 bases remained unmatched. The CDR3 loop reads CASDGQVGPGETQYF. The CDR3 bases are TGTGCCAGCGATGGACAGGTGGGGCCGGGAGAGACCCAGTACTTC.

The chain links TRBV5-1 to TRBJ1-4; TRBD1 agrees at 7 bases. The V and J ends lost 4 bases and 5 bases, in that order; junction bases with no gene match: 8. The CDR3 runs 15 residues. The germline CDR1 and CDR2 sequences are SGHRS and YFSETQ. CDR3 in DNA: TGCGCCAGCAGCCGAGGAGGAGGGGGCAATGAAAAACTGTTTTTT. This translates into CASSRGGGGNEKLFF. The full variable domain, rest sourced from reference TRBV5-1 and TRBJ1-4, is KAGVTQTPRYLIKTRGQQVTLSCSPISGHRSVSWYQQTPGQGLQFLFEYFSETQRNKGNFPGRFSGRQFSNSRSEMNVSTLELGDSALYLCASSRGGGGNEKLFFGSGTQLSVL.

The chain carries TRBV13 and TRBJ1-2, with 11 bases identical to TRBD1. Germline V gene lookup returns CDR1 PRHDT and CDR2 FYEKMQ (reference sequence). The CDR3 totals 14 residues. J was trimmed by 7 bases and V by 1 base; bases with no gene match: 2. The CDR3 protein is CASSLAGQGGGYTF. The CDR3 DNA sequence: TGTGCCAGCAGCTTAGCGGGACAGGGGGGTGGCTACACCTTC.